This T cell receptor beta chain was retrieved from a study of blood T cell repertoires in COVID-19. Study-wide background: Some COVID-19 samples were acute and others convalescent; all came from the United States, Italy and Spain.

Germline CDR1 and CDR2: DFQATT and SNEGSKA (reference sequence). J was trimmed by 4 bases and V by 6 bases; bases with no gene match: 2. The CDR3 runs to 11 residues. TCRdb's table, derived via immunoSEQ multiplex PCR, lists solely in-frame clones and lacks some. The data contain fewer than 250,000 clones, around 90% of them singletons. Sequencing was performed on peripheral blood. The chain carries TRBV20-1 and TRBJ1-2, with 7 bases identical to TRBD1. The TCR sequence derives from a man in his sixties with COVID-19, enrolled during active disease. CDR3 residues: CSATGTYGYTF. The CDR3 DNA sequence: TGCAGTGCGACAGGGACCTATGGCTACACCTTC.